One and the same sample provided the 31 T cell receptor beta chains below, sequenced in a study of blood T cell repertoires in COVID-19. Sequencing was performed with immunoSEQ multiplex PCR; in TCRdb, only in-frame clones are kept and a portion is missing. The sample lists about 46,000 clones, 75% to 90% seen once, with roughly 1.3% in the top ten. Material for sequencing was peripheral blood. Source of these receptors: a man aged 60 to 69 with acute or convalescent COVID-19.

The chain joins TRBV4-2 to TRBJ2-1, with TRBD1 matching 7 bases. Germline CDR1 reads LGHNA; CDR2 reads YNFKEQ. This CDR3 is 12 amino acids long. The ends lost 3 bases at V and 7 bases at J; junction bases unmatched: 0. The CDR3 reads CASSQTGNEQFF. CDR3 bases: TGTGCCAGCAGCCAGACAGGGAATGAGCAGTTCTTC.

This clone has only one observation. V usage is TRBV19 and J usage is TRBJ2-7, with 8 bases identical to TRBD1. V lost 1 base, J lost 3 bases, and 5 bases stayed unmatched. Germline V gene data show CDR1 as LNHDA and CDR2 as SQIVND (reference sequence). This CDR3 has 15 residues. CDR3 DNA sequence: TGTGCCAGTAGTATAGTAGGGACAGGAGGCTACGAGCAGTACTTC. Amino acids: CASSIVGTGGYEQYF.

J is TRBJ2-2 and V is TRBV19; D is undetermined. V dropped 4 bases and J dropped 1 base, with 10 bases sitting between them. CDR3 size: 15 residues. Germline V gene sequence: CDR1 LNHDA, CDR2 SQIVND (reference sequence). CDR3 in amino acids: CASSSGAMNTGELFF. CDR3 DNA sequence: TGTGCCAGTAGTAGCGGAGCCATGAACACCGGGGAGCTGTTTTTT.

The chain recombines TRBV7-2 with TRBJ1-1, with TRBD1 matching 9 bases. V trimming: 5 bases; J trimming: 5 bases; junction bases outside the gene matches: 9. The CDR3 sequence is 15 residues long. Germline CDR1 SGHTA, CDR2 FQGNSA. CDR3 loop: CASSPWTGEGTEAFF. DNA of the CDR3: TGTGCCAGCAGCCCCTGGACAGGGGAGGGGACTGAAGCTTTCTTT.

This clone was counted a few times. The rearrangement uses TRBV7-2 and TRBJ1-1; D remains unclear. The V end was cut by 5 bases, the J end by 0 bases, with 13 bases between. Germline CDR1 reads SGHTA; CDR2 reads FQGNSA. CDR3 length equals 15 residues. CDR3 nucleotides: TGTGCCAGCAGCCCTCCCCGACTACTGAACACTGAAGCTTTCTTT. This sequence encodes CASSPPRLLNTEAFF. Based on the CDR3 plus reference TRBV7-2 and TRBJ1-1, the full variable domain is GAGVSQSPSNKVTEKGKDVELRCDPISGHTALYWYRQSLGQGLEFLIYFQGNSAPDKSGLPSDRFSAERTGGSVSTLTIQRTQQEDSAVYLCASSPPRLLNTEAFFGQGTRLTVV.

V and J are TRBV19 and TRBJ1-1; TRBD1 is a possible D gene (5 bases). V lost 1 base to trimming and J lost 8 bases, with 20 bases between them. Per the germline V gene, CDR1 is LNHDA and CDR2 is SQIVND (reference sequence). The length of the CDR3 is 16 residues. In DNA, the CDR3 is TGTGCCAGTAGTATAGGGGATGGCTCCCCTAGACAGGAAGCTTTCTTT. This translates into CASSIGDGSPRQEAFF.

The chain links TRBV5-4 to TRBJ2-3; 8 bases agree with TRBD2. Germline V gene sequence: CDR1 SGHNT, CDR2 YYREEE (reference sequence). The CDR3 runs to 14 residues. Trimming removed 6 bases from V and 5 bases from J; junction bases left unmatched: 8. The CDR3 protein is CASMAGGGIDTQYF. DNA for the CDR3: TGTGCCAGCATGGCGGGAGGTGGTATAGATACGCAGTATTTT.

This chain joins TRBV27 and TRBJ1-3, with D maybe TRBD1 (5 bases). The length of the CDR3 is 13 residues. Trimming removed 4 bases at V and 9 bases at J, with 13 bases between. Germline CDR1 is MNHEY and CDR2 is SMNVEV (reference sequence). In nucleotides, the CDR3 is TGTGCCAGCAGTTCGGGGCGCGGGAGCACCATATATTTT. It yields the protein CASSSGRGSTIYF.

The V gene is TRBV6-2 or TRBV6-3, the J gene TRBJ1-5; a weak D match, TRBD1 (6 bases). CDR3 length: 15 amino acids. CDR1 is MNHEY, CDR2 SVGEGT, per germline. Trimming took off 4 bases at V and 1 base at J, with 11 bases between the two ends. CDR3 residues: CASSFGGTSNQPQHF. In DNA form, the CDR3 reads TGTGCCAGCAGTTTTGGGGGCACGAGCAATCAGCCCCAGCATTTT.

The rearrangement joins TRBV5-1 to TRBJ1-5; TRBD1 matches at 7 bases. There are 15 residues in the CDR3. The germline V gene has CDR1 SGHRS and CDR2 YFSETQ. V lost 4 bases and J lost 2; bases outside the gene matches: 6. The CDR3 loop reads CASSLTGTGNQPQHF. CDR3 sequence (DNA): TGCGCCAGCAGCCTGACAGGGACGGGCAATCAGCCCCAGCATTTT.

V gene TRBV19 combines with J gene TRBJ1-2; maybe TRBD1 (6 bases). The CDR3 is made up of 14 amino acids. Germline CDR1 is LNHDA and CDR2 is SQIVND (reference sequence). Between the trimmed V and J ends, which lost 8 bases and 4 bases, there was a span of 17 bases. The CDR3 DNA follows: TGTGCCAGTGCGGTCGGGCAGGGGCCCTATGGCTACACCTTC. It yields the protein CASAVGQGPYGYTF.

The CDR3 sequence: CASSLLPGQGTYGYTF. CDR3 nucleotide sequence: TGTGCCAGCAGTTTGTTACCGGGACAGGGGACCTATGGCTACACCTTC. The V and J genes are TRBV28 and TRBJ1-2, with TRBD1 matching 10 bases. Germline V lookup: CDR1 MDHEN, CDR2 SYDVKM. The CDR3 has 16 residues. V trimming: 3 bases; J trimming: 4 bases; junction bases outside the gene matches: 8.

The chain is built from TRBV3-1 (or the pseudogene TRBV3-2) and TRBJ2-7; D possibly corresponds to TRBD2 (5 bases). This CDR3 contains 16 residues. V lost 4 bases, J lost 2 bases, and 18 bases lay in between. CDR1 and CDR2 from the germline V gene are LGHDT and YNNKEL (reference sequence). The CDR3 nucleotides read TGTGCCAGCAGCCCTACGAGACGCGAGGGTCCCTACGAGCAGTACTTC. It is translated as CASSPTRREGPYEQYF.

The chain is built from TRBV6-2 or TRBV6-3 and TRBJ2-7; 7 bases map to TRBD1. V was clipped by 5 bases and J by 3 bases; unmatched bases: 10. The CDR3 extends over 15 amino acids. The germline gives CDR1 MNHEY, CDR2 SVGEGT. This chain's CDR3 is CASSPLDYRGYEQYF. The CDR3, as DNA: TGTGCCAGCAGTCCCCTCGACTACAGGGGCTACGAGCAGTACTTC.

The chain uses TRBV6-5 and TRBJ2-5; possible D gene TRBD2, 6 bases. In germline, CDR1 is MNHEY, CDR2 SVGAGI. Trimming left V 6 bases short and J 4 bases short, with 15 bases between. The CDR3 contains 14 residues. CDR3 nucleotide sequence: TGTGCCAGCAGGGAGACTAGACGGGTAGAGACCCAGTACTTC. The encoded protein is CASRETRRVETQYF.

The genes are TRBV10-1 and TRBJ2-5, with 7 bases aligning to TRBD1. This CDR3 has 13 amino acids. After removal of 5 bases from V and 4 bases from J, the junction contained 4 bases not matched to a gene. The germline gives CDR1 WNHNN, CDR2 SYGVQD (reference sequence). CDR3 in amino acids: CASSRQGSETQYF. CDR3 sequence (DNA): TGCGCCAGCAGTCGACAGGGCTCAGAGACCCAGTACTTC.

V usage is TRBV7-3 and J usage is TRBJ2-3, with 9 nucleotides matching TRBD2. Germline CDR1 is SGHTA and CDR2 is FQGTGA. The CDR3 extends over 14 amino acids. V was clipped by 1 base and J by 5 bases; unmatched bases: 1. The CDR3 region is CASSLSGGEDTQYF. CDR3 sequence (DNA): TGTGCCAGCAGCTTAAGCGGGGGGGAAGATACGCAGTATTTT.

This clone has only a few counts. The chain links TRBV9 to TRBJ2-7; a weak D match, TRBD1 (6 bases). Per the germline V gene, CDR1 is SGDLS and CDR2 is YYNGEE. Trimming cost V 5 bases and J 7 bases, with 16 bases left between them. CDR3 size: 13 residues. The CDR3 loop is CASREPQGGEQYF. The CDR3 DNA is TGTGCCAGCAGAGAACCACAGGGTGGTGAGCAGTACTTC.

The chain has TRBV6-5 and TRBJ2-2, with D tentatively TRBD1 (6 bases). The CDR3 is 14 residues long. The V end was cut by 6 bases, the J end by 2 bases, with 10 bases between. Germline values: CDR1 MNHEY, CDR2 SVGAGI. CDR3 sequence reads: CASRRQANTGELFF. In DNA, the CDR3 is TGTGCCAGCAGACGACAGGCCAACACCGGGGAGCTGTTTTTT.

The genes are TRBV9 and TRBJ2-3; TRBD1 matches 8 bases. The germline V gene has CDR1 SGDLS and CDR2 YYNGEE. V lost 9 bases and J lost 2; bases outside the gene matches: 8. The CDR3 covers 14 residues. CDR3 loop: CATTPGQDTDTQYF. CDR3 coding DNA: TGTGCCACCACTCCGGGACAGGACACAGATACGCAGTATTTT.

The rearrangement links TRBV11-3 to TRBJ2-7, with D unresolved. Trimming pared 3 bases from V and 1 base from J, leaving 10 bases between. CDR3 size: 14 residues. Germline CDR1 is SGHNT and CDR2 is YENEEA. CDR3 nucleotide sequence: TGTGCCAGCAGCTTTGCCGCGCCGTCCTACGAGCAGTACTTC. It translates to CASSFAAPSYEQYF.

The chain uses TRBV4-1 and TRBJ2-2; tentatively, D is TRBD2 (5 bases). This CDR3 contains 18 residues. CDR1 is MGHRA, CDR2 YSYEKL, per germline. Trimming removed 0 bases from V and 4 bases from J, with 18 bases in between. In DNA, the CDR3 is TGCGCCAGCAGCCAAGAGCGAGCCGCCGGGGTCCCCACCGGGGAGCTGTTTTTT. Translated: CASSQERAAGVPTGELFF.

The chain recombines TRBV18 with TRBJ1-2, with 7 nucleotides matching TRBD1. The V and J ends lost 3 bases and 4 bases, in that order; junction bases with no gene match: 5. Germline V lookup: CDR1 KGHSH, CDR2 LQKENI. This CDR3 comprises 14 residues. CDR3 DNA sequence: TGTGCCAGCTCACCTTTGGCAGGGGGCTATGGCTACACCTTC. Its protein product is CASSPLAGGYGYTF.

This chain joins TRBV19 and TRBJ2-3; 12 bases are a match to TRBD1. Trimming cost V 10 bases and J 4 bases; bases outside gene matches: 9. Germline V gives CDR1 LNHDA, CDR2 SQIVND (reference sequence). The CDR3 has 15 amino acids. The CDR3 bases are TGTGCCACCTCGGGACAGGGGGCTCTCGCAGATACGCAGTATTTT. Its translation: CATSGQGALADTQYF.

This chain uses TRBV2 with TRBJ2-7; tentative D call: TRBD2 (7 bases). There are 16 residues in the CDR3. Germline values: CDR1 SNHLY, CDR2 FYNNEI. Trimming stripped 5 bases from V and 2 bases from J, with 19 bases between. CDR3 sequence: CASSRAGGLSAYEQYF. The DNA of the CDR3 is TGTGCCAGCAGTCGGGCCGGGGGGCTTTCGGCCTACGAGCAGTACTTC.

The chain recombines TRBV4-1 with TRBJ2-3; a possible D gene is TRBD2 (6 bases). The V and J ends lost 1 base and 1 base respectively, with 18 bases between them. Germline V gives CDR1 MGHRA, CDR2 YSYEKL. The CDR3 runs 18 residues. The DNA of the CDR3 is TGCGCCAGCAGCCAAGGACGATACGGCGGGGCCCGCACAGATACGCAGTATTTT. Amino acids: CASSQGRYGGARTDTQYF.

There are a few counts of this clone. The CDR3 spells CASSFAQIYEQYF. The CDR3 region has the DNA TGTGCCAGCAGCTTCGCCCAGATCTACGAGCAGTACTTC. The chain uses TRBV7-2 and TRBJ2-7, with D hard to call. Trimming shortened V by 3 bases and J by 3 bases, and 9 bases separated the two germline ends. CDR3 length equals 13 residues. From germline, CDR1 is SGHTA and CDR2 FQGNSA.

The chain links TRBV7-2 to TRBJ2-1; 7 nucleotides agree with TRBD2. The CDR3 contains 15 residues. From germline, CDR1 is SGHTA and CDR2 FQGNSA. The V gene end was trimmed by 1 base and the J gene end by 7 bases; junction bases not matched to a gene: 7. The CDR3 reads CASSLDQRGENEQFF. CDR3 nucleotide sequence: TGTGCCAGCAGCTTAGATCAGCGGGGTGAAAATGAGCAGTTCTTC. Filled out from reference TRBV7-2 and TRBJ2-1, the complete variable domain reads GAGVSQSPSNKVTEKGKDVELRCDPISGHTALYWYRQSLGQGLEFLIYFQGNSAPDKSGLPSDRFSAERTGGSVSTLTIQRTQQEDSAVYLCASSLDQRGENEQFFGPGTRLTVL.

This sequence joins TRBV12-2 and TRBJ1-2; TRBD1, the D gene given by the table, was not confirmed from the DNA. TRBV12-2 is annotated as a pseudogene. The CDR3 covers 14 residues. The CDR3 spells CASRRTGGYYGYTF. The CDR3 region has the DNA TGTGCAAGTCGCCGGACAGGGGGCTACTATGGCTACACCTTC.

The chain links TRBV7-9 to TRBJ2-5; possible D gene TRBD1, 5 bases. This CDR3 contains 14 residues. Trimming removed 4 bases at V and 0 bases at J, with 9 bases between. The V gene's germline CDR1 is SEHNR and CDR2 FQNEAQ (reference sequence). CDR3 in amino acids: CASSSARDQETQYF. Here the CDR3 DNA reads TGTGCCAGCAGCTCCGCCAGGGACCAAGAGACCCAGTACTTC.

The chain employs TRBV28 and TRBJ2-1; D perhaps matches TRBD1 (6 bases). Trimming shortened V by 2 bases and J by 7 bases, and 15 bases separated the two germline ends. The germline V gene encodes CDR1 MDHEN and CDR2 SYDVKM. CDR3 length: 15 amino acids. CDR3 DNA: TGTGCCAGCAGTTTACTAGGACAGAGTACAAATGAGCAGTTCTTC. Its protein is CASSLLGQSTNEQFF.